This TCR beta chain is from a study of cytomegalovirus exposure and HLA in healthy donors. Study-wide results and caveats: There were a few CMV-associated chains whose specificity for CMV antigens was confirmed in vitro. As a later analysis revealed, most CMV-associated TCR beta chains appeared HLA-restricted. V- and J-gene trimming in TCR beta was tied to a missense DCLRE1C variant by an analysis performed later.

It was with 60 Vbeta and 13 Jbeta primers that the PCR ran. Only in-frame clones appear in the TCRdb table, and some are missing; sequencing was by immunoSEQ multiplex PCR. The data include roughly 100,000 clones; the top ten clones carry approximately 3.5%. About this clone: Its antigen is as yet unknown.

The CDR3 consists of 17 residues. The germline V and J ends were trimmed by 0 bases and 2 bases, with 16 bases remaining between them. Per the germline V gene, CDR1 is SGHNT and CDR2 is YYREEE (reference sequence). The sequencing sample was made of PBMCs. The chain couples TRBV5-4 to TRBJ2-3, with D maybe TRBD2 (5 bases). The TCR sequence derives from a middle-aged man in good health and CMV-seronegative. The CDR3 loop reads CASSLEVGVITTDTQYF. DNA for the CDR3: TGTGCCAGCAGCTTGGAAGTGGGAGTGATCACCACAGATACGCAGTATTTT. Complete variable domain (other parts from reference TRBV5-4 and TRBJ2-3): ETGVTQSPTHLIKTRGQQVTLRCSSQSGHNTVSWYQQALGQGPQFIFQYYREEENGRGNFPPRFSGLQFPNYSSELNVNALELDDSALYLCASSLEVGVITTDTQYFGPGTRLTVL.